Described below is a single T cell receptor (beta chain) sequence and its context. Its antigen is as yet unknown. This entry is derived from a study of cytomegalovirus exposure and HLA in healthy donors. General study results and limits: Reported findings show TCR beta sequences accurately forecast HLA-A and HLA-B alleles in most subjects. More clonal expansion characterized HLA-associated TCR beta chains than equally common others in a later analysis. Several of the most significant clusters appeared, in a later analysis, to be linked to common viral pathogens.

This CDR3 contains 17 residues. The germline V gene has CDR1 MGHRA and CDR2 YSYEKL. After removal of 5 bases from V and 5 bases from J, the junction contained 11 bases not matched to a gene. Primers included in the PCR were 60 Vbeta and 13 Jbeta primers. Profiled with immunoSEQ multiplex PCR; TCRdb holds only in-frame clones, not every one. This sample's table reports 150,000 to 250,000 clones. The chain has TRBV4-1 and TRBJ2-3; 12 bases are a match to TRBD1. The TCR was taken from a boy aged 5-17 years in good health and CMV-seronegative. Sequenced: PBMCs. CDR3 sequence reads: CASSARDRGRPLDTQYF. The DNA for the CDR3 is TGCGCCAGCAGCGCTCGGGACAGGGGGCGCCCCTTAGATACGCAGTATTTT.